The clone carrying this T cell receptor (beta chain) was detected ten times or more. TCR beta CDR3 sequences were amplified from RNA transcripts. With the HTBI primer set, the TCR CDR3 went through a first round of RT-PCR. TCRdb re-derived calls from the multiplex PCR reads in MiXCR, one entry per CDR3 protein. Here the sample spans approximately 300,000 distinct CDR3 sequences, approximately 15% being singletons. These data belong to a study of T cells in Graves' hyperthyroidism and ophthalmopathy. The source of this sequence is a woman aged 55-69 years with Graves' ophthalmopathy. Sequencing used blood.

CDR3 sequence reads: CASNYRRETQYF. Here the CDR3 DNA reads TGTGCCAGCAACTACAGGAGAGAGACCCAGTACTTC. V gene TRBV12-3 or TRBV12-4 combines with J gene TRBJ2-5, with D perhaps matching TRBD1 (5 bases). This CDR3 comprises 12 residues. The germline V and J ends were trimmed by 7 bases and 4 bases, with 10 bases remaining between them.